Sequencing of this T cell receptor (beta chain) was carried out in a study of blood T cells in healthy people across ages. Study in general: The capture of about one barcoded beta molecule per two T cells was achieved by template switching.

A sample-barcoded 5' primer and a J-beta primer mix were used in a second PCR of roughly 7 to 11 cycles. Unique molecular identifiers of 12 random nucleotides labeled each cDNA. TCRdb analysed the 5' RACE reads with MiXCR anew, one entry per CDR3 protein. The data contain about 1.8 million distinct CDR3 sequences, about 49% of them singletons. Donation came from healthy Caucasian individuals in Russia who were aged roughly 6 to 95. This clonotype appeared once. Antigen specificity is unknown. Study-wide findings and caveats: As age increased, TCR beta diversity per million T cells fell in a roughly linear fashion.

The clonotype comes from a woman between 35 and 50 years old in good health. Sample: blood.

The CDR3 coding sequence is TGTGCCCAACCGGAGGGCACGAACACTGAAGCTTTCTTT. It is translated as CAQPEGTNTEAFF. The chain is built from TRBV2 and TRBJ1-1; D remains unclear. V was shortened by 11 bases and J by 1 base, with 14 bases between the two germline ends. Germline values: CDR1 SNHLY, CDR2 FYNNEI. This CDR3 comprises 13 residues.